This T cell receptor (beta chain) was sequenced for a study of naive CD8 T cells in extremely preterm neonates. Study information: Abstract and methods disagree on adult ages: 25-50 versus 20-50 years.

Generated by immunoSEQ multiplex PCR, the TCRdb table keeps only in-frame clones and is missing some. Among approximately 4,800 clones listed, about 97% were seen once. Germline V gene sequence: CDR1 SEHNR, CDR2 FQNEAQ (reference sequence). The CDR3 is 16 residues long. Trimming took off 0 bases at V and 4 bases at J, with 16 bases between the two ends. Per sample, roughly 20,000 to 110,000 naive CD8+ cells were sorted. Worth noting for this clone: No antigen is known for it.

Findings of the study overall: Relative to older groups, preterm infants had shorter, less trimmed CDR3s with fewer N additions.

The sequenced sample consisted of naive CD8+ T cells from blood. This receptor was identified in a human donor in good health. This chain connects TRBV7-9 to TRBJ2-7; D remains ambiguous. The DNA of the CDR3 is TGTGCCAGCAGCTTAGCGACACCGCCCGGCTTATACGAGCAGTACTTC. Encoded protein: CASSLATPPGLYEQYF.